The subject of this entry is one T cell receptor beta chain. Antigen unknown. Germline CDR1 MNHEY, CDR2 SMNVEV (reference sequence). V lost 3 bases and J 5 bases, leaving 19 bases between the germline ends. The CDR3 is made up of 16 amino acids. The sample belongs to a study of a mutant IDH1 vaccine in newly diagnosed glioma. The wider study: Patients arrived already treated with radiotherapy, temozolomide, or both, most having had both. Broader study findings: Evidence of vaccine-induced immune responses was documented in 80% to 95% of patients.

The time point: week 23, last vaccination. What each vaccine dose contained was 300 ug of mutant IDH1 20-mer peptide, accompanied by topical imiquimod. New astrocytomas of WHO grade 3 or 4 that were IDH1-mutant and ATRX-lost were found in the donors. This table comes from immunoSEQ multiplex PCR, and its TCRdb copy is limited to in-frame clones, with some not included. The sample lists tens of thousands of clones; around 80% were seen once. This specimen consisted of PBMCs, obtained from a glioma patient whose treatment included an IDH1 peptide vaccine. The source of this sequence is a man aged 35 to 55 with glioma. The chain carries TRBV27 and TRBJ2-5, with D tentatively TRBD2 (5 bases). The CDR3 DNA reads TGTGCCAGCAGTTTTAGTGCGACACCTACGGGGGAGACCCAGTACTTC. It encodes CASSFSATPTGETQYF.